Below, one T cell receptor (delta chain) is given with its context. CDR1 and CDR2 (germline): TVYSNPD, GDNSRS (reference sequence). The CDR3 is 14 amino acids. V lost 2 bases and J 0 bases, leaving 13 bases between the germline ends. The data were obtained in a study of gamma-delta T cells after stem cell transplantation. TCRdb made new clone calls on the RT-PCR reads using CATT. Of about 11,000 delta-chain clones in the sample, about two fifths were seen once. This TCR was recovered from a human donor. It is not recorded whose cells these are; they may come from a transplant donor. The rearrangement joins TRDV3 to TRDJ1; no clear D. The sequenced sample was gamma-delta T cells. The CDR3 bases are TGTGCCTTTTCCCTGGTCCTTTACACCGATAAACTCATCTTT. Translated, it gives CAFSLVLYTDKLIF.